The 24 T cell receptor beta chains given below trace back to one sample, sequenced in a study of identical twins. TCRdb called the 5' RACE reads again in MiXCR, with one record for every CDR3 protein. The sample lists some 570,000 distinct CDR3 sequences, 20% to 25% occurring once. The sample also formed part of further work on yellow fever vaccine responses in identical twins.

The sequenced sample consisted of CD4+ T cells sorted from blood. The source of these receptors is a woman in her late teens or twenties in good health.

This rearrangement joins TRBV28 to TRBJ2-2; D remains unclear. V was cut by 8 bases and J by 6 bases, with 19 bases left in between. The CDR3 contains 15 residues. Germline V gives CDR1 MDHEN, CDR2 SYDVKM. CDR3 DNA sequence: TGTGCCAGCCATGGGGTGCCGCCCGGGCCCGGGGAGCTGTTTTTT. It yields the protein CASHGVPPGPGELFF.

Only a few counts were recorded for this clonotype. The gene calls are TRBV3-1 and TRBJ2-1, with TRBD2 identical over 16 bases. Germline CDR1 is LGHDT and CDR2 is YNNKEL (reference sequence). V lost 5 bases, J lost 9 bases, and 7 bases stayed unmatched. The CDR3 is 16 amino acids. For the CDR3, the DNA is TGTGCCAGCAGCAAGGGACTAGCGGGAGGGCCTTCTGAGCAGTTCTTC. It translates to CASSKGLAGGPSEQFF.

The sample holds a few counts of this clonotype. In DNA, the CDR3 is TGTGCCACCCTGAACCGGGACGTCACTGAAGCTTTCTTT. Amino acid sequence: CATLNRDVTEAFF. V is TRBV7-9 and J is TRBJ1-1, with a possible D match to TRBD1 (5 bases). The CDR3 contains 13 residues. Germline CDR1 is SEHNR and CDR2 is FQNEAQ (reference sequence). The V gene lost 10 bases and the J gene lost 4 bases, with 16 bases spanning the gap.

This clonotype came up a few times. The rearrangement links TRBV5-1 to TRBJ1-1, with D possibly TRBD1 on 5 matching bases. Trimming pared 4 bases from V and 1 base from J, leaving 14 bases between. The CDR3 is 15 amino acids. Germline V gene data show CDR1 as SGHRS and CDR2 as YFSETQ. The DNA of the CDR3 is TGCGCCAGCAGCCCATTGAACGGACAGAACACTGAAGCTTTCTTT. It is translated as CASSPLNGQNTEAFF.

This clonotype occurred a few times. The chain couples TRBV5-1 to TRBJ2-1; D perhaps matches TRBD2 (5 bases). V gave up 2 bases and J gave up 6 bases, with 15 bases separating them. This CDR3 contains 15 residues. Germline V CDR1 and CDR2: SGHRS, YFSETQ. This CDR3 is CASSFGRLRGNEQFF. The CDR3 nucleotides read TGCGCCAGCAGCTTCGGTCGGCTCCGGGGCAATGAGCAGTTCTTC. Supplemented by reference TRBV5-1 and TRBJ2-1, the full variable domain reads KAGVTQTPRYLIKTRGQQVTLSCSPISGHRSVSWYQQTPGQGLQFLFEYFSETQRNKGNFPGRFSGRQFSNSRSEMNVSTLELGDSALYLCASSFGRLRGNEQFFGPGTRLTVL.

In its sample, this clonotype was seen a few times. This chain connects TRBV6-2 or TRBV6-3 to TRBJ1-2; 9 bases map to TRBD1. Germline CDR1 and CDR2: MNHEY and SVGEGT. CDR3 size: 15 residues. The V gene end was trimmed by 2 bases and the J gene end by 5 bases; junction bases not matched to a gene: 6. Here the CDR3 reads CASSYVLTGGYGYTF. The CDR3 bases are TGTGCCAGCAGTTACGTTCTGACAGGGGGATATGGCTACACCTTC.

The rearrangement joins TRBV12-3 or TRBV12-4 to TRBJ1-6; tentatively, D is TRBD1 (5 bases). Trimming took 5 bases from V and 8 from J, leaving 19 bases between them. CDR3 length: 16 residues. Here the CDR3 reads CASSPRGDPKDSPLHF. CDR3 in DNA: TGTGCCAGCAGTCCTAGAGGGGACCCGAAGGATTCACCCCTCCACTTT.

The rearrangement links TRBV18 to TRBJ2-1; TRBD1 aligns across 10 bases. V lost 4 bases to trimming and J lost 9 bases; unmatched junction nucleotides: 9. This CDR3 region has 15 residues. CDR1 KGHSH and CDR2 LQKENI come from the germline V gene. The CDR3 DNA reads as TGTGCCAGCTCACTACGCGGACAGGGGGTTTCTGAGCAGTTCTTC. The encoded protein is CASSLRGQGVSEQFF.

This clonotype has only a few counts. The chain recombines TRBV10-3 with TRBJ2-7; D remains ambiguous. Trimming pared 0 bases from V and 3 bases from J, leaving 3 bases between. Germline CDR1 reads ENHRY; CDR2 reads SYGVKD. This CDR3 has 12 amino acids. The CDR3 sequence is CAISESGYEQYF. The DNA for the CDR3 is TGTGCCATCAGTGAGTCTGGCTACGAGCAGTACTTC.

The chain joins TRBV5-1 to TRBJ2-5; 12 nucleotides align to TRBD2. From germline, CDR1 is SGHRS and CDR2 YFSETQ. There are 17 residues in the CDR3. V was clipped by 4 bases and J by 1 base; unmatched bases: 8. CDR3 coding DNA: TGCGCCAGCAGCCACGGACTAGCGGGAAGGCCCCAAGAGACCCAGTACTTC. It yields the protein CASSHGLAGRPQETQYF.

This clonotype was observed a handful of times. This chain joins TRBV27 and TRBJ2-3; tentatively, D is TRBD1 (5 bases). Germline lookup yields CDR1 MNHEY and CDR2 SMNVEV (reference sequence). Trimming stripped 6 bases from V and 2 bases from J, with 12 bases between. CDR3 size: 14 residues. CDR3 region: CASRTQADTDTQYF. CDR3 coding DNA: TGTGCCAGCAGGACACAGGCCGACACAGATACGCAGTATTTT.

This clonotype showed up just a few times. CDR3 protein: CASSLASGPPYEQYF. CDR3 nucleotides: TGTGCCAGCAGCTTAGCATCAGGCCCCCCCTACGAGCAGTACTTC. The chain links TRBV7-9 to TRBJ2-7; D is unresolved. Germline V gene lookup returns CDR1 SEHNR and CDR2 FQNEAQ (reference sequence). There are 15 residues in the CDR3. V lost 0 bases and J 2 bases, leaving 11 bases between the germline ends.

This rearrangement joins TRBV29-1 to TRBJ2-7; the D gene is possibly TRBD1 (5 bases). The germline V gene has CDR1 SQVTM and CDR2 ANQGSEA. This CDR3 spans 12 amino acids. The V end was cut by 5 bases, the J end by 11 bases, with 19 bases between. The CDR3: CSVQWGVKREYV. The DNA of the CDR3 is TGCAGCGTTCAGTGGGGCGTTAAACGGGAGTACGTC.

The chain carries TRBV2 and TRBJ2-7, with TRBD1 identical over 7 bases. Germline V gives CDR1 SNHLY, CDR2 FYNNEI. This CDR3 comprises 14 residues. V was pared by 8 bases and J by 2 bases, with 9 bases of the junction left unmatched. Here the CDR3 reads CASDPGQSPYEQYF. The CDR3 DNA reads TGTGCCAGCGACCCGGGACAGTCCCCCTACGAGCAGTACTTC.

The table lists this clonotype with a few counts. The rearrangement uses TRBV20-1 and TRBJ2-7, with 9 positions matching TRBD2. Germline V gene data show CDR1 as DFQATT and CDR2 as SNEGSKA (reference sequence). CDR3 length: 14 amino acids. V lost 0 bases and J lost 2; bases outside the gene matches: 2. The CDR3 sequence: CSARDAGGPYEQYF. The CDR3 nucleotides read TGCAGTGCTAGAGATGCGGGAGGGCCCTACGAGCAGTACTTC.

V is TRBV19 and J is TRBJ1-1; D uncertain. V gave up 5 bases and J gave up 5 bases, with 21 bases separating them. The germline gives CDR1 LNHDA, CDR2 SQIVND (reference sequence). CDR3 length equals 16 residues. The CDR3 DNA reads TGTGCCAGTAGTCCCAGTGGGAGGAAAGAGTGGACTGAAGCTTTCTTT. Amino acid sequence: CASSPSGRKEWTEAFF.

The chain links TRBV7-9 to TRBJ2-2, with TRBD2 matching 9 bases. V shed 5 bases, J shed 0 bases, and the junction held 4 bases outside the gene matches. The CDR3 contains 16 residues. Germline V gene data show CDR1 as SEHNR and CDR2 as FQNEAQ (reference sequence). In nucleotides, the CDR3 is TGTGCCAGCAGCAAGGGACTAGCAGCGAACACCGGGGAGCTGTTTTTT. Residues: CASSKGLAANTGELFF.

The V and J genes are TRBV7-9 and TRBJ2-2, with D possibly TRBD1 on 5 matching bases. With 4 bases removed from V and 6 bases from J, the gap between germline ends came to 9 bases. From germline, CDR1 is SEHNR and CDR2 FQNEAQ (reference sequence). CDR3 size: 13 residues. Here the CDR3 reads CASSSQGSGELFF. Written as DNA, the CDR3 is TGTGCCAGCAGCTCCCAGGGTTCCGGGGAGCTGTTTTTT.

The genes are TRBV11-1 and TRBJ2-1; TRBD2 matches at 13 bases. With 0 bases clipped from V and 0 bases from J, the junction kept 17 bases outside the gene matches. Germline V lookup: CDR1 SGHAT, CDR2 FQDESV (reference sequence). There are 23 residues in the CDR3. CDR3 protein: CASSLARATLTSGRLDSYNEQFF. The CDR3 DNA reads TGTGCCAGCAGCTTAGCCCGTGCTACGCTGACTAGCGGGAGGTTGGACTCCTACAATGAGCAGTTCTTC.

The V call is TRBV19, the J call TRBJ2-2; 8 bases are shared with TRBD2. The CDR3 spans 15 residues. Germline-derived CDR1 and CDR2 are LNHDA and SQIVND (reference sequence). V was clipped by 6 bases and J by 6 bases; unmatched bases: 9. The CDR3 bases are TGTGCCAGTAGCCCTCCGGGACTAGTTGCCGGGGAGCTGTTTTTT. It yields the protein CASSPPGLVAGELFF.

This clonotype was detected only a few times. This rearrangement joins TRBV28 to TRBJ2-7; D tentatively reads TRBD1 or TRBD2 (5 bases each). Germline CDR1 MDHEN, CDR2 SYDVKM. This CDR3 region has 14 residues. Trimming stripped 6 bases from V and 6 bases from J, with 18 bases between. This CDR3 reads CASSQFSSGTEQYV. CDR3 DNA sequence: TGTGCCAGCAGCCAGTTTAGTTCCGGGACCGAGCAGTACGTC.

The gene calls are TRBV4-1 and TRBJ1-2, with D perhaps TRBD1 (6 bases). The CDR3 has 14 amino acids. Germline V gene data show CDR1 as MGHRA and CDR2 as YSYEKL. Trimming shortened V by 0 bases and J by 5 bases, and 10 bases separated the two germline ends. CDR3 region: CASSQEGAFYGYTF. As DNA, the CDR3 is TGCGCCAGCAGCCAAGAGGGGGCCTTTTATGGCTACACCTTC.

The chain links TRBV5-1 to TRBJ2-1, with TRBD2 identical over 11 bases. CDR3 length: 17 residues. With 0 bases clipped from V and 0 bases from J, the junction kept 2 bases outside the gene matches. The germline V gene encodes CDR1 SGHRS and CDR2 YFSETQ. CDR3 protein: CASSLGSGRVSYNEQFF. CDR3 sequence (DNA): TGCGCCAGCAGCTTGGGTAGCGGGAGGGTCTCCTACAATGAGCAGTTCTTC.

The chain couples TRBV7-3 to TRBJ1-1, with 10 positions matching TRBD1. The CDR3 totals 15 residues. From germline, CDR1 is SGHTA and CDR2 FQGTGA. V trimming: 5 bases; J trimming: 4 bases; junction bases outside the gene matches: 7. The CDR3 DNA reads as TGTGCCAGCAGCGAAGACAGGGGGCGTTTCACTGAAGCTTTCTTT. This encodes CASSEDRGRFTEAFF. Based on the CDR3 plus reference TRBV7-3 and TRBJ1-1, the full variable domain is GAGVSQTPSNKVTEKGKYVELRCDPISGHTALYWYRQSLGQGPEFLIYFQGTGAADDSGLPNDRFFAVRPEGSVSTLKIQRTERGDSAVYLCASSEDRGRFTEAFFGQGTRLTVV.